This TCR beta chain was sequenced for a study of T cells after yellow fever vaccination. Study outcomes and limitations: A minor fraction of clonotypes spanned both CD4 and CD8 compartments. The booster response re-showed most primary clones: around 97% CD4, 88% CD8.

The germline V and J ends were trimmed by 5 bases and 3 bases, with 10 bases remaining between them. This CDR3 has 13 amino acids. CDR1 SGHTA and CDR2 FQGTGA come from the germline V gene. TCRdb redid the calling of the 5' RACE reads with MiXCR, one entry per CDR3 protein. The sample shows about 300,000 distinct CDR3 sequences, roughly 4.3% of them seen only once. Comments on this clonotype: What it binds is not known.

The V call is TRBV7-3, the J call TRBJ1-1; D not certain. This receptor was identified in a young man who received the YFV17D yellow fever vaccine. The starting material was PBMCs, obtained 5 days after the yellow fever booster vaccination. Here the CDR3 DNA reads TGTGCCAGCAGCAGAACTGTAGACACTGAAGCTTTCTTT. This translates into CASSRTVDTEAFF.